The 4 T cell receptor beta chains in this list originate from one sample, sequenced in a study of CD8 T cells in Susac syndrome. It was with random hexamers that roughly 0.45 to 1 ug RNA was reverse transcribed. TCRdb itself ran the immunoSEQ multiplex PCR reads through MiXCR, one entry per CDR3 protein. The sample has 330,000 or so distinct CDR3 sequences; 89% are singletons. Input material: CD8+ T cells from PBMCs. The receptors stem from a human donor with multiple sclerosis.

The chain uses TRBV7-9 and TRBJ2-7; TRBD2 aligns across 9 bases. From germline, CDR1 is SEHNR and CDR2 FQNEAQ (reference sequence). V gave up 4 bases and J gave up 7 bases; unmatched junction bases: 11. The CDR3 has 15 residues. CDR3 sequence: CASSSPGRGGFEQYF. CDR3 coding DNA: TGTGCCAGCAGCTCCCCGGGGCGGGGGGGTTTTGAGCAGTACTTC.

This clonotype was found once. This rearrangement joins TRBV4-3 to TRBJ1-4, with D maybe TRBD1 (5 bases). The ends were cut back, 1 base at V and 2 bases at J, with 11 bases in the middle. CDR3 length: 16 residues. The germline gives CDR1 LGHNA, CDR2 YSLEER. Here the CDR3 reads CASSQGGDLTNEKLFF. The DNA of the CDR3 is TGCGCCAGCAGCCAAGGCGGGGACCTCACTAATGAAAAACTGTTTTTT.

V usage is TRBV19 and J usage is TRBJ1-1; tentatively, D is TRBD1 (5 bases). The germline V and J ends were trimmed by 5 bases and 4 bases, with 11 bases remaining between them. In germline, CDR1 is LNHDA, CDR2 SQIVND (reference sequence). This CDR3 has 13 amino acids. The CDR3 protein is CASSPGGTTEAFF. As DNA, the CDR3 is TGTGCCAGTAGTCCAGGAGGGACCACTGAAGCTTTCTTT.

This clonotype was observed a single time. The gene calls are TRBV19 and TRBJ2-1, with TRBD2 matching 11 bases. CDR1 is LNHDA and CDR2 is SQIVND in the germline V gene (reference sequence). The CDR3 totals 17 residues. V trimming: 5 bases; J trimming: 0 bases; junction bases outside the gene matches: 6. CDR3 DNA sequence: TGTGCCAGTAGTGCCACTAGCGGGGGTTACTCCTACAATGAGCAGTTCTTC. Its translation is CASSATSGGYSYNEQFF.